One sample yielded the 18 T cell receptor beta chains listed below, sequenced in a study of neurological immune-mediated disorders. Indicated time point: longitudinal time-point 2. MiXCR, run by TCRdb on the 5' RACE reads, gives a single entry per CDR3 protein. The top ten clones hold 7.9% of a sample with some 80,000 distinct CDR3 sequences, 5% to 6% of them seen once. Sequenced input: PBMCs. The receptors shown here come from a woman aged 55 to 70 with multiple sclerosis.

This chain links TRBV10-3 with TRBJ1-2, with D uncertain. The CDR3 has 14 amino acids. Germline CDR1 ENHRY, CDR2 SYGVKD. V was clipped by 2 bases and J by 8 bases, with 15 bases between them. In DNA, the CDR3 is TGTGCCATCAGTGAGGCCGGAACCAGGAGGGGCTACACCTTC. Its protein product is CAISEAGTRRGYTF.

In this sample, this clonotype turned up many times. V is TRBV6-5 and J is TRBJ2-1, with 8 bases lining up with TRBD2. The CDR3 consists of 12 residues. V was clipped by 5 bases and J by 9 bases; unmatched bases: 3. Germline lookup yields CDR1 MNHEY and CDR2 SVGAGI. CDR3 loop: CASSRAGGEQFF. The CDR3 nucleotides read TGTGCCAGCAGTCGCGCGGGGGGTGAGCAGTTCTTC.

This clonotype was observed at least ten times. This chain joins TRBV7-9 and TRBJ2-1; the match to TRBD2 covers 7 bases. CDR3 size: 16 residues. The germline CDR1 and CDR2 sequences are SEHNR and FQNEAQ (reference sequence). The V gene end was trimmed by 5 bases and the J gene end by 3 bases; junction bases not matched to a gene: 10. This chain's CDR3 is CASSQAGEALYNEQFF. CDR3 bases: TGTGCCAGCAGCCAGGCGGGGGAAGCCCTCTACAATGAGCAGTTCTTC.

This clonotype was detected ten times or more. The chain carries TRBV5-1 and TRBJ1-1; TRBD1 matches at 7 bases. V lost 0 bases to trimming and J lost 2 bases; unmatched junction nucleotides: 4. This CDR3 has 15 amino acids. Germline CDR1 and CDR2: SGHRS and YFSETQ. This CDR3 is CASSLDRGLNTEAFF. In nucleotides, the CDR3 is TGCGCCAGCAGCTTGGACAGGGGTCTTAACACTGAAGCTTTCTTT.

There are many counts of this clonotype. The CDR3 sequence is CASSHGQGTAETQYF. The DNA of the CDR3 is TGTGCCAGCAGCCACGGGCAGGGGACCGCGGAGACCCAGTACTTC. The rearrangement links TRBV6-5 to TRBJ2-5, with D possibly matching TRBD1 (6 bases). The germline V gene encodes CDR1 MNHEY and CDR2 SVGAGI. This CDR3 has 15 residues. Trimming removed 6 bases at V and 5 bases at J, with 19 bases between.

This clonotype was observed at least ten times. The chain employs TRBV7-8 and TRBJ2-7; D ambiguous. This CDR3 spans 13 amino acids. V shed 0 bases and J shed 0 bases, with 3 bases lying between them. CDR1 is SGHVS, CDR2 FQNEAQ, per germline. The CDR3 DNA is TGTGCCAGCAGCTTAGCGAACTCCTACGAGCAGTACTTC. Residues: CASSLANSYEQYF.

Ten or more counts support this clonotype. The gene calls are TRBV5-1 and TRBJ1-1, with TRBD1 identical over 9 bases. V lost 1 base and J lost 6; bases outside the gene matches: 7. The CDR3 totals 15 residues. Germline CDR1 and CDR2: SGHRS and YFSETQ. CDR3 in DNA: TGCGCCAGCAGCTTGTTCTCGGGACAGGGCTCTGAAGCTTTCTTT. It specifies CASSLFSGQGSEAFF.

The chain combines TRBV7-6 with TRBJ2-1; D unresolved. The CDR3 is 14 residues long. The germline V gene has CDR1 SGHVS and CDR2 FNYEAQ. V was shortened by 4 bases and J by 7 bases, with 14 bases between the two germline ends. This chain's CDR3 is CASSSSSGVNEQFF. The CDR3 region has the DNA TGTGCCAGCAGCTCATCATCTGGGGTGAATGAGCAGTTCTTC.

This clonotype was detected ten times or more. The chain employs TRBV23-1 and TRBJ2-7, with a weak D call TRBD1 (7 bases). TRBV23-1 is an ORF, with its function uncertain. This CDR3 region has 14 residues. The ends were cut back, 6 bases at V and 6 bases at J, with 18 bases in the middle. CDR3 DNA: TGCGCCAGCAGGCCGACAGGGACGGGGGTCGAGCAGTACTTC. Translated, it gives CASRPTGTGVEQYF.

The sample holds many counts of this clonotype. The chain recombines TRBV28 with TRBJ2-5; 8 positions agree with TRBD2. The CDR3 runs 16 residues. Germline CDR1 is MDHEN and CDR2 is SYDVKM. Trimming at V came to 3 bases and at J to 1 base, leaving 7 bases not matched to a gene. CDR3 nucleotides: TGTGCCAGCAGTTTTTCCGGGGGGGCATCCCAAGAGACCCAGTACTTC. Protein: CASSFSGGASQETQYF.

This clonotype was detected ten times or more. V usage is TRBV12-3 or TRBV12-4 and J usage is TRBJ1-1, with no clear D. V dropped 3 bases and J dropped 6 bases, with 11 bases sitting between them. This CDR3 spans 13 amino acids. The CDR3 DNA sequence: TGTGCCAGCAGTTTGATTAGCGGGGCTGAAGCTTTCTTT. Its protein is CASSLISGAEAFF.

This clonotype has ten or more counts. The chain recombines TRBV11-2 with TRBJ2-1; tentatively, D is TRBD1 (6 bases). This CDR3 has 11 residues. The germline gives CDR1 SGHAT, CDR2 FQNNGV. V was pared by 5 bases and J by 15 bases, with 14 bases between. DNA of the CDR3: TGTGCCAGCAGCCTGGACAGTCAACTGTTCTTC. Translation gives CASSLDSQLFF.

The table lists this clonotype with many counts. CDR3 loop: CASSPGRVYF. The CDR3 DNA reads as TGTGCCAGCTCACCAGGGCGAGTTTATTTT. This chain joins TRBV18 and TRBJ2-3; D is undetermined. This CDR3 contains 10 residues. Germline-derived CDR1 and CDR2 are KGHSH and LQKENI. Trimming stripped 2 bases from V and 15 bases from J, with 9 bases between.

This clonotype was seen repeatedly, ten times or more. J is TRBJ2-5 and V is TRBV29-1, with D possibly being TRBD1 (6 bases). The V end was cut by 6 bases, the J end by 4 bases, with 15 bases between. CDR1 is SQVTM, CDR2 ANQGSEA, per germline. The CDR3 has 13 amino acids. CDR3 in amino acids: CSVDLIRGETQYF. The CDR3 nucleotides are TGCAGCGTCGACCTCATCAGGGGAGAGACCCAGTACTTC. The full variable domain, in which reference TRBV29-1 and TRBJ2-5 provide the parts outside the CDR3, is SAVISQKPSRDICQRGTSLTIQCQVDSQVTMMFWYRQQPGQSLTLIATANQGSEATYESGFVIDKFPISRPNLTFSTLTVSNMSPEDSSIYLCSVDLIRGETQYFGPGTRLLVL.

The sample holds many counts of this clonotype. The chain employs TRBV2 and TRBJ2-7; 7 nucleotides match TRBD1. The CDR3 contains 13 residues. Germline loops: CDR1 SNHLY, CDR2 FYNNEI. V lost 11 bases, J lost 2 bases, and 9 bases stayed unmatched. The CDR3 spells CASERGRTYEQYF. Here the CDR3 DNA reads TGTGCCTCCGAAAGGGGGCGGACCTACGAGCAGTACTTC.

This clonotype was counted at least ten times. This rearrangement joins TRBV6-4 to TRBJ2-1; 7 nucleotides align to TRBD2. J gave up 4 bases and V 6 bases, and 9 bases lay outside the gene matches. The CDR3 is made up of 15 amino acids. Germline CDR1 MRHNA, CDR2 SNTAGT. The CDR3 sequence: CASSPGGGGYNEQFF. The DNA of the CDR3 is TGTGCCAGCAGCCCCGGCGGGGGTGGTTACAATGAGCAGTTCTTC.

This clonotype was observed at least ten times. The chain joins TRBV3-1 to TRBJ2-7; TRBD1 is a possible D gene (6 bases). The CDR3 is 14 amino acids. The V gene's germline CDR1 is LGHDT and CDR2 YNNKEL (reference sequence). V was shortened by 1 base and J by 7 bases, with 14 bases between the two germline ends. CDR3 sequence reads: CASSQVNRAGEQYF. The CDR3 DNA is TGTGCCAGCAGCCAAGTGAACAGGGCTGGAGAGCAGTACTTC.

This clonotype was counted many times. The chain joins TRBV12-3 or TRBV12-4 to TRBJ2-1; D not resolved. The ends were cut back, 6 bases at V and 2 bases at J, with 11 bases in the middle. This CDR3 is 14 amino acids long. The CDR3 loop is CASRLVRTYNEQFF. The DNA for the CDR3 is TGTGCCAGCAGGCTAGTCCGTACCTACAATGAGCAGTTCTTC.